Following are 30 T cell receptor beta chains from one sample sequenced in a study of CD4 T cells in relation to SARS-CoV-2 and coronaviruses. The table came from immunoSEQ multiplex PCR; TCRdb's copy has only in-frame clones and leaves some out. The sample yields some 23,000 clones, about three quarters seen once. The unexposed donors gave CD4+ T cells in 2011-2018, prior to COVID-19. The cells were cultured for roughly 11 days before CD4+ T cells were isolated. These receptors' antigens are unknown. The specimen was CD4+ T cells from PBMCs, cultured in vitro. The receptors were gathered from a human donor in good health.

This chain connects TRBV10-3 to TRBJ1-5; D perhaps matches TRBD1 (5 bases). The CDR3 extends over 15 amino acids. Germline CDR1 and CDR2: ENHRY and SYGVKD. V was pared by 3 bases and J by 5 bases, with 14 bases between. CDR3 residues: CAISERGTEDQPQHF. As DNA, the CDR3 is TGTGCCATCAGTGAACGGGGGACGGAGGATCAGCCCCAGCATTTT.

The CDR3 protein is CASSQELRVSTDTQYF. The DNA of the CDR3 is TGTGCCAGCAGCCAAGAGCTGCGGGTTTCCACAGATACGCAGTATTTT. This rearrangement joins TRBV4-2 to TRBJ2-3, with D possibly matching TRBD2 (5 bases). The CDR3 is 16 residues long. Germline CDR1 and CDR2: LGHNA and YNFKEQ. V lost 0 bases and J 2 bases, leaving 12 bases between the germline ends.

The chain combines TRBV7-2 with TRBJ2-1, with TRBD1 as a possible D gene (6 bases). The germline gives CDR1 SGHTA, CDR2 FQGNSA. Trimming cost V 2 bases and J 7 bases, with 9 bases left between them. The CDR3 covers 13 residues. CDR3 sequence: CASSLRTENEQFF. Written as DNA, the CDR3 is TGTGCCAGCAGCTTAAGGACAGAGAATGAGCAGTTCTTC.

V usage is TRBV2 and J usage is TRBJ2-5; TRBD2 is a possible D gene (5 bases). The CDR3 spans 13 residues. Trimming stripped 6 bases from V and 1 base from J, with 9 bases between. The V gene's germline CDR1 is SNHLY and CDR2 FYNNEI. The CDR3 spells CASSRDTQETQYF. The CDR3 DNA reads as TGTGCCAGCAGCCGGGATACCCAAGAGACCCAGTACTTC.

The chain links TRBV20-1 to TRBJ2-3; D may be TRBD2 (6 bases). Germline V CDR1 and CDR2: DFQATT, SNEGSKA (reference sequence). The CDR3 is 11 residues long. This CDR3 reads CSLEGIDTQYF. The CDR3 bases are TGCAGCCTGGAGGGGATAGATACGCAGTATTTT.

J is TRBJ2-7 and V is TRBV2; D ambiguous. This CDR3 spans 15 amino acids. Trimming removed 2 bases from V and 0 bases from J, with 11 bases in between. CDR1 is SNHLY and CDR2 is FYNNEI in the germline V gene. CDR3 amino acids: CASSESGSVSYEQYF. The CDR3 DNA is TGTGCCAGCAGTGAATCAGGTAGTGTCTCCTACGAGCAGTACTTC.

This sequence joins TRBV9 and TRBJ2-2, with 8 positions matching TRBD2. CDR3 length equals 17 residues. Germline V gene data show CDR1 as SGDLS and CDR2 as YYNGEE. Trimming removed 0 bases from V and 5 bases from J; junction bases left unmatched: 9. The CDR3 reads CASSVDPGGARTGELFF. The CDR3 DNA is TGTGCCAGCAGCGTAGATCCGGGAGGGGCGCGAACCGGGGAGCTGTTTTTT. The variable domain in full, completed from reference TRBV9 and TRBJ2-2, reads DSGVTQTPKHLITATGQRVTLRCSPRSGDLSVYWYQQSLDQGLQFLIQYYNGEERAKGNILERFSAQQFPDLHSELNLSSLELGDSALYFCASSVDPGGARTGELFFGEGSRLTVL.

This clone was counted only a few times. In DNA form, the CDR3 reads TGTGCCAGCAGCCAAGCGGGGACAGGGTTGAATGAGCAGTTCTTC. This gives the protein CASSQAGTGLNEQFF. V gene TRBV3-1 (or the pseudogene TRBV3-2) combines with J gene TRBJ2-1, with 9 positions matching TRBD1. This CDR3 contains 15 residues. V dropped 1 base and J dropped 7; count of bases not matched to a gene: 5. Germline CDR1 LGHDT, CDR2 YNNKEL (reference sequence).

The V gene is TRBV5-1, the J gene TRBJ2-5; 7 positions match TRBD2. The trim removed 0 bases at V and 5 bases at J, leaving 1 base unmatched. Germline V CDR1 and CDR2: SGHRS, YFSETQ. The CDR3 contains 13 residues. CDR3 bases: TGCGCCAGCAGCTTGGAGCGGGGTGAGACCCAGTACTTC. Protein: CASSLERGETQYF. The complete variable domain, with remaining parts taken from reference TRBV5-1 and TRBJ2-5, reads KAGVTQTPRYLIKTRGQQVTLSCSPISGHRSVSWYQQTPGQGLQFLFEYFSETQRNKGNFPGRFSGRQFSNSRSEMNVSTLELGDSALYLCASSLERGETQYFGPGTRLLVL.

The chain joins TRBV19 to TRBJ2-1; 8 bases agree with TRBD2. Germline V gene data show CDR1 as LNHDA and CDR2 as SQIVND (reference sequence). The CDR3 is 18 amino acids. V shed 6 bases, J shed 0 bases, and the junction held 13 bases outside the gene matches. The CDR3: CASSQGATSGSSYNEQFF. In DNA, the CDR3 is TGTGCCAGTAGCCAAGGGGCAACTAGCGGCAGCTCCTACAATGAGCAGTTCTTC. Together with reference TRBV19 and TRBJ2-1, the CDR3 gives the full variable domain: DGGITQSPKYLFRKEGQNVTLSCEQNLNHDAMYWYRQDPGQGLRLIYYSQIVNDFQKGDIAEGYSVSREKKESFPLTVTSAQKNPTAFYLCASSQGATSGSSYNEQFFGPGTRLTVL.

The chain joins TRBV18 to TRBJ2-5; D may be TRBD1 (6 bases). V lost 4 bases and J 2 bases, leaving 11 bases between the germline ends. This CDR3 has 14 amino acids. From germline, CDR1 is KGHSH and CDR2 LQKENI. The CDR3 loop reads CASSRETGQETQYF. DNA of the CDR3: TGTGCCAGCTCACGAGAGACAGGTCAAGAGACCCAGTACTTC. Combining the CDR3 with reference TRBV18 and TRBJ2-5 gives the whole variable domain NAGVMQNPRHLVRRRGQEARLRCSPMKGHSHVYWYRQLPEEGLKFMVYLQKENIIDESGMPKERFSAEFPKEGPSILRIQQVVRGDSAAYFCASSRETGQETQYFGPGTRLLVL.

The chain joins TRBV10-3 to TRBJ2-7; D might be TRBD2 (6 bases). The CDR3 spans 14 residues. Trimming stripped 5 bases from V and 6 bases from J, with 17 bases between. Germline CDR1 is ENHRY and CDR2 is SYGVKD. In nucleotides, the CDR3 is TGTGCCATCAGTCCAGGGACTCCCTCGGGCGAGCAGTACTTC. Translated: CAISPGTPSGEQYF.

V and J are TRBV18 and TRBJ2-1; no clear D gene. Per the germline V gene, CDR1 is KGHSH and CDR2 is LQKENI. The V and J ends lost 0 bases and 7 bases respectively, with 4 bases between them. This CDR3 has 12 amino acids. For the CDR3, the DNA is TGTGCCAGCTCACCACCGATAAATGAGCAGTTCTTC. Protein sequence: CASSPPINEQFF.

CDR3 loop: CASSIAGQLYEQYF. The CDR3 DNA sequence: TGTGCCAGTAGTATAGCGGGACAGCTCTACGAGCAGTACTTC. This rearrangement joins TRBV19 to TRBJ2-7; 7 positions match TRBD1. Germline V CDR1 and CDR2: LNHDA, SQIVND (reference sequence). This CDR3 is 14 amino acids long. The ends lost 1 base at V and 3 bases at J; junction bases unmatched: 3.

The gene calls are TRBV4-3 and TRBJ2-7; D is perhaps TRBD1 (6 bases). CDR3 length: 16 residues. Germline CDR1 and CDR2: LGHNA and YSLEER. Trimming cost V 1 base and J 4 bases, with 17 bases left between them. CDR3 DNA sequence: TGCGCCAGCAGCCAAGTTGGGGGCAGGGGCGCTTACGAGCAGTACTTC. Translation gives CASSQVGGRGAYEQYF.

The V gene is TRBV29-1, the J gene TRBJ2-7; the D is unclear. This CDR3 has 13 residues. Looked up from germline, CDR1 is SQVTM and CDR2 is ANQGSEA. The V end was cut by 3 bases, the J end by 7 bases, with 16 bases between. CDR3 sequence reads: CSVDAATADEQYF. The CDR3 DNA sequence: TGCAGCGTTGATGCGGCCACCGCTGATGAGCAGTACTTC.

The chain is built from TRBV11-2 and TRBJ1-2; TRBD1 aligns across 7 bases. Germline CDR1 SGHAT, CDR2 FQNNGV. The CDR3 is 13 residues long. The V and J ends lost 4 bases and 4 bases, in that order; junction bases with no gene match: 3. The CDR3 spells CASSSTGTYGYTF. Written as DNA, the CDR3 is TGTGCCAGCAGCTCGACAGGGACCTATGGCTACACCTTC.

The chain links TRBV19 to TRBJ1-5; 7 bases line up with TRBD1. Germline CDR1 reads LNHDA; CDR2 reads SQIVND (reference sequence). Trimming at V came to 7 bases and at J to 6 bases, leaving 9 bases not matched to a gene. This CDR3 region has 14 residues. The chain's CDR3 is CASNKGARGQPQHF. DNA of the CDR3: TGTGCCAGTAATAAGGGGGCGCGCGGTCAGCCCCAGCATTTT.

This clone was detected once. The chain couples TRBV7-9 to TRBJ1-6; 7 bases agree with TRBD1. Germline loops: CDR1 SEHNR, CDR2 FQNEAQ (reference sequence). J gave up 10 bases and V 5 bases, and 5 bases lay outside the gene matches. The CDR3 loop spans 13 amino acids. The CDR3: CASSVTGNSPLHF. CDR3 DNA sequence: TGTGCCAGCAGCGTGACAGGGAACTCACCCCTCCACTTT. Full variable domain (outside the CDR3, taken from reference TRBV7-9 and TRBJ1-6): DTGVSQNPRHKITKRGQNVTFRCDPISEHNRLYWYRQTLGQGPEFLTYFQNEAQLEKSRLLSDRFSAERPKGSFSTLEIQRTEQGDSAMYLCASSVTGNSPLHFGNGTRLTVT.

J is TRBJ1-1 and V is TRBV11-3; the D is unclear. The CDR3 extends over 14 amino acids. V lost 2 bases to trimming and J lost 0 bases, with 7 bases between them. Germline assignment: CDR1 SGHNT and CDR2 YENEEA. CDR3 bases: TGTGCCAGCAGCTTAAACGGAGTGAACACTGAAGCTTTCTTT. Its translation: CASSLNGVNTEAFF.

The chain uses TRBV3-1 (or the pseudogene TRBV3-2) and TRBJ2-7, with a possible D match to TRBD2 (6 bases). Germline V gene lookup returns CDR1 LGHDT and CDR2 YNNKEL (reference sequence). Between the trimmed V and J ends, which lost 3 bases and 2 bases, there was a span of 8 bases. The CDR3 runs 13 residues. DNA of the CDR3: TGTGCCAGCAGCCAGGGGACTCCCTACGAGCAGTACTTC. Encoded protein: CASSQGTPYEQYF.

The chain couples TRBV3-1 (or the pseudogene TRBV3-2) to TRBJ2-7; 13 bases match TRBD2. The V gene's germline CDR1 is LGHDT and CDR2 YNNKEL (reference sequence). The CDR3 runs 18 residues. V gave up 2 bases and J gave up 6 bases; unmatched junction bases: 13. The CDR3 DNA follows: TGTGCCAGCAGCCAAAAGCGGACTAGCGGGAGCGAAGGAGGCGAGCAGTACTTC. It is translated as CASSQKRTSGSEGGEQYF.

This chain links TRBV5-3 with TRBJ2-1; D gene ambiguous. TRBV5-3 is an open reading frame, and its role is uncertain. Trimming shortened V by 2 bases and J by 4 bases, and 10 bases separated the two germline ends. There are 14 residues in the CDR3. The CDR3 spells CARSLRALYNEQFF. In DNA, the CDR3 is TGTGCCAGAAGCTTACGGGCCCTGTACAATGAGCAGTTCTTC.

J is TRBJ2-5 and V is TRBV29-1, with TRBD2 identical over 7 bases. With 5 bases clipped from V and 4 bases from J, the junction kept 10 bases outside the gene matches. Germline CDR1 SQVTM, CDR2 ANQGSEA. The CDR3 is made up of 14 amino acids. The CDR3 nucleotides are TGCAGCGTTCTCGCGGGGGAGGTAGGAGAGACCCAGTACTTC. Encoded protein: CSVLAGEVGETQYF.

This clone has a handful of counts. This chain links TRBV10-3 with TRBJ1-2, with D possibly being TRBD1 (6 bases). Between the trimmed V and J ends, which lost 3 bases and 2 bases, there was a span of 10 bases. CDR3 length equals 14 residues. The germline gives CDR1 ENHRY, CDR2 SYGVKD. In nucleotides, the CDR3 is TGTGCCATCAGTGAATGGGGGGGCAACTATGGCTACACCTTC. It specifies CAISEWGGNYGYTF.

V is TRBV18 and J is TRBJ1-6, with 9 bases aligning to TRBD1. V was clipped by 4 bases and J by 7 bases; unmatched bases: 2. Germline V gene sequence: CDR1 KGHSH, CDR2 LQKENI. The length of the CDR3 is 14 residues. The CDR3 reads CASSRDRVNSPLHF. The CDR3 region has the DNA TGTGCCAGCTCACGGGACAGGGTCAATTCACCCCTCCACTTT.

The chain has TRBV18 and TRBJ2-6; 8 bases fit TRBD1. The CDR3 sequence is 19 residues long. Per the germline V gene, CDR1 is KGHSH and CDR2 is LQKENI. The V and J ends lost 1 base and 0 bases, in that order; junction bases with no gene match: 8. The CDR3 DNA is TGTGCCAGCTCACCACTAGCGACAGGGGTGGCCTCTGGGGCCAACGTCCTGACTTTC. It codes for CASSPLATGVASGANVLTF.

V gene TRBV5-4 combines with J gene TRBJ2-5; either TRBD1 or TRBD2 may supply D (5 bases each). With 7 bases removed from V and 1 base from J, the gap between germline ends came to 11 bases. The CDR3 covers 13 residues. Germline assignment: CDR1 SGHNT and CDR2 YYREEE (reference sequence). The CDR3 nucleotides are TGTGCCAGCGGGGGATTCGGCCAAGAGACCCAGTACTTC. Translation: CASGGFGQETQYF. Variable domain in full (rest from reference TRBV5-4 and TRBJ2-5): ETGVTQSPTHLIKTRGQQVTLRCSSQSGHNTVSWYQQALGQGPQFIFQYYREEENGRGNFPPRFSGLQFPNYSSELNVNALELDDSALYLCASGGFGQETQYFGPGTRLLVL.

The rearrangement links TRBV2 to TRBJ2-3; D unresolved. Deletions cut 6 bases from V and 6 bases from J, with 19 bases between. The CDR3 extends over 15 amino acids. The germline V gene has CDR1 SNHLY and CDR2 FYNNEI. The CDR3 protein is CASRSEAPRADTQYF. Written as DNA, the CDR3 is TGTGCCAGCAGAAGTGAGGCCCCACGGGCGGATACGCAGTATTTT.

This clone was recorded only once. CDR3 sequence: CASSDFGYQPQHF. Written as DNA, the CDR3 is TGTGCCAGCAGTGATTTTGGGTATCAGCCCCAGCATTTT. The chain joins TRBV2 to TRBJ1-5, with D hard to call. There are 13 residues in the CDR3. CDR1 and CDR2 (germline): SNHLY, FYNNEI. The V end was cut by 3 bases, the J end by 5 bases, with 8 bases between.